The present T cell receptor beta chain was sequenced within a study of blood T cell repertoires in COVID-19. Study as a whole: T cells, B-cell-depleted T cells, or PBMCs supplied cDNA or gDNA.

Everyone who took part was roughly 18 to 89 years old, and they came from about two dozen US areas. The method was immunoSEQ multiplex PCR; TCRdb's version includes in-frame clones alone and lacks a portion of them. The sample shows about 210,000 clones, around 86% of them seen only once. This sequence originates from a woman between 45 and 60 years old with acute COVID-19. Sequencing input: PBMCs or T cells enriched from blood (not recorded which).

CDR3: CASSLDSSAQETQYF. The CDR3, as DNA: TGTGCCAGCAGCTTGGACAGTTCCGCTCAAGAGACCCAGTACTTC. The V gene is TRBV5-4, the J gene TRBJ2-5; D remains unclear. V was clipped by 0 bases and J by 2 bases, with 11 bases between them. Looked up from germline, CDR1 is SGHNT and CDR2 is YYREEE (reference sequence). The CDR3 extends over 15 amino acids.